This TCR beta chain was retrieved from a study of beta chain features in type 1 diabetes. Study-level points and caveats: Type 1 diabetes patients had moderately but significantly shorter TCRB CDR3s in all four CD4+ subsets. Fewer junction insertions and more nucleotide deletions appeared in type 1 diabetes patients. Any HLA effect on TCRB rearrangement was left unresolved by small sub-analyses.

Points on this clone: As yet, its antigen is unknown.

Heparinised blood was drawn once per donor, averaging approximately 100 mL. The germline CDR1 and CDR2 sequences are KGHSH and LQKENI. The V and J ends lost 5 bases and 12 bases, in that order; junction bases with no gene match: 5. This CDR3 is 11 amino acids long. Every isolated RNA sample was fully reverse transcribed, so sequencing captured expressed TCRB transcripts. Naive, central memory and regulatory T cell samples averaged about 3.4 million reads. Measured with immunoSEQ multiplex PCR; TCRdb has only the in-frame clones, and not every one. In the table there are about 710,000 clones, about 14% of which are singletons.

This sequence originates from a man in his late teens or twenties with type 1 diabetes. V and J are TRBV18 and TRBJ1-1; 8 bases are shared with TRBD1. The sequencing input was naive CD4+ T cells from blood. The CDR3 is CASSGTGGPFF. The CDR3 DNA sequence: TGTGCCAGCTCAGGGACAGGCGGCCCTTTCTTT.